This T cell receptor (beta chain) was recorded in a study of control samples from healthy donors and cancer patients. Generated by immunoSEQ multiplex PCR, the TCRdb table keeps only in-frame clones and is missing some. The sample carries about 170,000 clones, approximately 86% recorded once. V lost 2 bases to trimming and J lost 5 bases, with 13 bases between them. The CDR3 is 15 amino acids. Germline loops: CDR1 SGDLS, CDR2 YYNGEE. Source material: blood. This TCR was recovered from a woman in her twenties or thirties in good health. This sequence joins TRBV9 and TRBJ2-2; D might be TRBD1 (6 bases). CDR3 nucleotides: TGTGCCAGCAGCGTTACAGGGAAATGGACCGGGGAGCTGTTTTTT. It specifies CASSVTGKWTGELFF.